Shown below are 17 T cell receptor beta chains from a single sample sequenced in a study of blood T cell repertoires in COVID-19. Only in-frame clones appear in the TCRdb table, and some are missing; sequencing was by immunoSEQ multiplex PCR. In the table there are under 300,000 clones, just under 85% of which are singletons. The sample comprised peripheral blood. The origin of the receptors is a woman aged 55-75 years with active or convalescent COVID-19.

The chain uses TRBV11-2 and TRBJ2-5, with a tentative D call TRBD2 (5 bases). The CDR3 has 14 amino acids. V was cut by 0 bases and J by 5 bases, with 10 bases left in between. The V gene's germline CDR1 is SGHAT and CDR2 FQNNGV. In DNA, the CDR3 is TGTGCCAGCAGCTTAGAATCGGGGATGGAGACCCAGTACTTC. Translating gives CASSLESGMETQYF.

V and J are TRBV10-3 and TRBJ1-3; D is perhaps TRBD1 (6 bases). This CDR3 contains 16 residues. Germline V CDR1 and CDR2: ENHRY, SYGVKD. V lost 6 bases and J lost 0, with 15 bases in between. The CDR3 sequence: CAIRAVGQRSGNTIYF. Here the CDR3 DNA reads TGTGCCATCAGGGCGGTCGGACAGCGCTCTGGAAACACCATATATTTT.

The CDR3 coding sequence is TGTGCCACCAGTGCCCTGGGACAGGGCGACTACAATGAGCAGTTCTTC. Translated: CATSALGQGDYNEQFF. The rearrangement joins TRBV24-1 to TRBJ2-1; 9 positions agree with TRBD1. CDR1 and CDR2 from the germline V gene are KGHDR and SFDVKD. V lost 5 bases, J lost 3 bases, and 7 bases stayed unmatched. CDR3 length: 16 amino acids.

The chain couples TRBV6-5 to TRBJ2-1; D not certain. Germline values: CDR1 MNHEY, CDR2 SVGAGI. This CDR3 region has 13 residues. CDR3 amino acids: CVSRQVTYNEQFF. The DNA for the CDR3 is TGTGTCTCCCGCCAGGTTACCTACAATGAGCAGTTCTTC.

CDR3 DNA sequence: TGTGCCAGTAGTCCCTGGACAGGGTACAATGAGCAGTTCTTC. It translates to CASSPWTGYNEQFF. The chain links TRBV19 to TRBJ2-1, with TRBD1 identical over 8 bases. Unmatched junction bases numbered 4, after V lost 5 bases and J lost 4 bases. Germline V gene data show CDR1 as LNHDA and CDR2 as SQIVND (reference sequence). CDR3 length equals 14 residues.

The chain is built from TRBV28 and TRBJ1-2; 9 bases match TRBD1. The CDR3 covers 15 residues. CDR1 and CDR2 from the germline V gene are MDHEN and SYDVKM. V gave up 6 bases and J gave up 8 bases; unmatched junction bases: 13. The CDR3 loop is CASSLVAGTGKGYTF. The CDR3 DNA reads TGTGCCAGCAGCCTAGTGGCCGGGACAGGGAAGGGCTACACCTTC.

This rearrangement joins TRBV6-4 to TRBJ1-2; D might be TRBD1 (6 bases). The CDR3 spans 14 residues. V was shortened by 2 bases and J by 4 bases, with 11 bases between the two germline ends. Per germline, CDR1 MRHNA and CDR2 SNTAGT. The CDR3, as DNA: TGTGCCAGCAGTGACACCCCGGACAGCTATGGCTACACCTTC. Its protein is CASSDTPDSYGYTF.

The V gene is TRBV4-1, the J gene TRBJ2-3; 13 bases map to TRBD2. The CDR3 runs to 17 residues. Germline V gives CDR1 MGHRA, CDR2 YSYEKL. Unmatched junction bases numbered 11, after V lost 5 bases and J lost 6 bases. DNA of the CDR3: TGCGCCAGCAGCTACGGGACTAGCGGGGCACCAGGGGATACGCAGTATTTT. It encodes CASSYGTSGAPGDTQYF.

The rearrangement joins TRBV7-2 to TRBJ2-6; no definite D call. Trimming shortened V by 5 bases and J by 4 bases, and 15 bases separated the two germline ends. CDR3 size: 16 residues. CDR1 is SGHTA, CDR2 FQGNSA, per germline. The CDR3 nucleotides read TGTGCCAGCAGCCCCCGACAATTATCAGGGGCCAACGTCCTGACTTTC. Encoded protein: CASSPRQLSGANVLTF.

The V and J genes are TRBV2 and TRBJ2-2, with unresolved D. CDR1 is SNHLY, CDR2 FYNNEI, per germline. V lost 1 base to trimming and J lost 5 bases, with 11 bases between them. The CDR3 runs to 15 residues. CDR3 sequence reads: CASSEDIGGTGELFF. The CDR3 DNA follows: TGTGCCAGCAGTGAAGATATCGGTGGTACCGGGGAGCTGTTTTTT.

This clone showed up just a few times. The V and J genes are TRBV10-1 and TRBJ2-7; 10 positions agree with TRBD2. V trimming: 2 bases; J trimming: 2 bases; junction bases outside the gene matches: 3. The CDR3 runs to 15 residues. CDR1 WNHNN and CDR2 SYGVQD come from the germline V gene (reference sequence). CDR3: CASSEASGSPYEQYF. The CDR3 bases are TGCGCCAGCAGTGAGGCTAGCGGGAGTCCCTACGAGCAGTACTTC.

The rearrangement links TRBV4-2 to TRBJ2-5, with a weak D call TRBD2 (6 bases). CDR1 is LGHNA, CDR2 YNFKEQ, per germline. CDR3 length: 15 residues. V gave up 3 bases and J gave up 2 bases, with 13 bases separating them. The CDR3 nucleotides are TGTGCCAGCAGCCATTCCCCAGGGACTCAAGAGACCCAGTACTTC. This sequence encodes CASSHSPGTQETQYF.

The V call is TRBV9, the J call TRBJ2-1, with unresolved D. Germline V lookup: CDR1 SGDLS, CDR2 YYNGEE. This CDR3 contains 15 residues. V was cut by 4 bases and J by 7 bases, with 18 bases left in between. CDR3 protein: CASSLRDIPRNEQFF. The CDR3 nucleotides are TGTGCCAGCAGCCTACGAGACATCCCAAGGAATGAGCAGTTCTTC.

V is TRBV11-3 and J is TRBJ1-3; D gene unclear. Germline loops: CDR1 SGHNT, CDR2 YENEEA. This CDR3 spans 13 amino acids. V was cut by 5 bases and J by 3 bases, with 8 bases left in between. The CDR3 DNA sequence: TGTGCCAGCAGCCCGTCCTATGGAAACACCATATATTTT. It yields the protein CASSPSYGNTIYF.

The chain uses TRBV7-6 and TRBJ1-3; TRBD1 agrees at 10 bases. Germline CDR1 and CDR2: SGHVS and FNYEAQ. CDR3 length: 15 amino acids. Unmatched junction bases numbered 4, after V lost 4 bases and J lost 4 bases. CDR3 in DNA: TGTGCCAGCAGCTCCGGGACAGGGGTAGGAAACACCATATATTTT. As protein: CASSSGTGVGNTIYF.

This clone was recorded once. V gene TRBV4-1 combines with J gene TRBJ1-1, with a tentative D call TRBD1 (6 bases). This CDR3 region has 15 residues. The V end was cut by 1 base, the J end by 0 bases, with 9 bases between. Germline lookup yields CDR1 MGHRA and CDR2 YSYEKL. CDR3 region: CASSQAGHLNTEAFF. The CDR3 nucleotides are TGCGCCAGCAGCCAAGCGGGACACTTGAACACTGAAGCTTTCTTT.

This clone showed up just a few times. The CDR3 loop reads CASTLGINSPLHF. The CDR3 DNA reads TGTGCCAGTACTCTCGGGATAAATTCACCCCTCCACTTT. This rearrangement joins TRBV19 to TRBJ1-6; D ambiguous. This CDR3 has 13 residues. Trimming removed 7 bases from V and 7 bases from J, with 11 bases in between. In germline, CDR1 is LNHDA, CDR2 SQIVND (reference sequence).